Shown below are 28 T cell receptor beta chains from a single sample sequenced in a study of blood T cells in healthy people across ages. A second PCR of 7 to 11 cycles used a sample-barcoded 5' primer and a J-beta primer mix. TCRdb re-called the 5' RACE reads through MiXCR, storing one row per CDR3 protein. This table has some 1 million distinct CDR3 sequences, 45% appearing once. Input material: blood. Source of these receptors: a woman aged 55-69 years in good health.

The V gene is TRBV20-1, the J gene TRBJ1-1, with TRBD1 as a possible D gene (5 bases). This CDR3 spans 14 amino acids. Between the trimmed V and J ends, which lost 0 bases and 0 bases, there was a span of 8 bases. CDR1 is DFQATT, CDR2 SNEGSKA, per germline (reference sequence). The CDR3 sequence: CSAREPGMNTEAFF. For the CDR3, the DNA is TGCAGTGCTAGAGAGCCAGGGATGAACACTGAAGCTTTCTTT.

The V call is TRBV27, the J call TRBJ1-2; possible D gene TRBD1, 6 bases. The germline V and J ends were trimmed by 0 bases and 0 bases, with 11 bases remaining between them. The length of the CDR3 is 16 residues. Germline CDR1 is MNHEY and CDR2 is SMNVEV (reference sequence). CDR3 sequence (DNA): TGTGCCAGCAGTTTATCTTTCGGGACAACTAACTATGGCTACACCTTC. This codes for CASSLSFGTTNYGYTF.

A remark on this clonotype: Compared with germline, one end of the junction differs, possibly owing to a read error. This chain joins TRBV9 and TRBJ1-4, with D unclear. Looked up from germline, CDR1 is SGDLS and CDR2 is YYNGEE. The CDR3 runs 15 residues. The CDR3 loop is CTSSVESKTNEKLFF. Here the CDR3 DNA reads TGTACCAGCAGCGTTGAGAGTAAAACTAATGAAAAACTGTTTTTT.

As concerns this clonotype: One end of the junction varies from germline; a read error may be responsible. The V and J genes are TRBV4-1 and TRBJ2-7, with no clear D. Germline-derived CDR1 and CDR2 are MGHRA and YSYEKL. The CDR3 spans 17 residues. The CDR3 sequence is CACSHPGKGRTSYEQYF. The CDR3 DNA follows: TGCGCCTGCAGCCACCCCGGTAAAGGACGGACCTCCTACGAGCAGTACTTC.

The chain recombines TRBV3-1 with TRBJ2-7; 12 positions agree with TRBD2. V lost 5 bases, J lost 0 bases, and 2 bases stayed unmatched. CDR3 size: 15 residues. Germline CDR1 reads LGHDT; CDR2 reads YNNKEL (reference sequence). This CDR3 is CASSVTSGSSYEQYF. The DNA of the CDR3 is TGTGCCAGCAGCGTGACTAGCGGGAGCTCCTACGAGCAGTACTTC.

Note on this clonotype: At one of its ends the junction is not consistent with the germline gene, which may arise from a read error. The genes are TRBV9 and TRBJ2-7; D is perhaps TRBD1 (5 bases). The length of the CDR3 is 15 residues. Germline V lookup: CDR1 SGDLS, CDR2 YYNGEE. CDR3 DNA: TGTGCCAGCAGCGTAGGTGGAACATCAGGGAATGAGCGGTACTTC. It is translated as CASSVGGTSGNERYF. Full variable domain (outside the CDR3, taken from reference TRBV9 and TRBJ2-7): DSGVTQTPKHLITATGQRVTLRCSPRSGDLSVYWYQQSLDQGLQFLIQYYNGEERAKGNILERFSAQQFPDLHSELNLSSLELGDSALYFCASSVGGTSGNERYFGPGTRLTVT.

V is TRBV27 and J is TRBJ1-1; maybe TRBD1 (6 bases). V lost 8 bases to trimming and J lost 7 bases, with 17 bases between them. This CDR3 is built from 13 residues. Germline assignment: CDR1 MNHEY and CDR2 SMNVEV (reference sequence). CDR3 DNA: TGTGCCAGCCGAAATCTGCAGGGGATTGAAGCTTTCTTT. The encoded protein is CASRNLQGIEAFF.

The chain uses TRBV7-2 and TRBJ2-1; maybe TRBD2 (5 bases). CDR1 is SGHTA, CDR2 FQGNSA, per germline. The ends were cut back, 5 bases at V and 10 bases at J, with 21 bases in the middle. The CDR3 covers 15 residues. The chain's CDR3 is CASSPRAAASYEQFF. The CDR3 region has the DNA TGTGCCAGCAGCCCGCGGGCAGCGGCCTCCTACGAGCAGTTCTTC.

The DNA for the CDR3 is TGCGCCAGCAGCTCCCGCGAAGCGGGACTCAATGAGCAGTTCTTC. Translation: CASSSREAGLNEQFF. The chain recombines TRBV5-1 with TRBJ2-1, with 7 bases lining up with TRBD2. From germline, CDR1 is SGHRS and CDR2 YFSETQ. Losses at the gene ends were 3 bases for V and 6 bases for J; bases not matched to a gene: 9. The CDR3 runs 15 residues.

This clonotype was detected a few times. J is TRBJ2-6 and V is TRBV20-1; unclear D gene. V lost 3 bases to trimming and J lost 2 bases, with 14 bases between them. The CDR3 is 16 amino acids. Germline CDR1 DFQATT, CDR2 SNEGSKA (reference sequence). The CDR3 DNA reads TGCAGTGCTAGTAGGCAGGCAAGCGCTGGGGCCAACGTCCTGACTTTC. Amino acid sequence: CSASRQASAGANVLTF.

CDR3 region: CASSTDEQFF. Written as DNA, the CDR3 is TGTGCCAGCAGTACCGATGAGCAGTTCTTC. The V gene is TRBV2, the J gene TRBJ2-1; no clear D. V gave up 5 bases and J gave up 8 bases, with 4 bases separating them. CDR3 length: 10 amino acids. The germline V gene has CDR1 SNHLY and CDR2 FYNNEI.

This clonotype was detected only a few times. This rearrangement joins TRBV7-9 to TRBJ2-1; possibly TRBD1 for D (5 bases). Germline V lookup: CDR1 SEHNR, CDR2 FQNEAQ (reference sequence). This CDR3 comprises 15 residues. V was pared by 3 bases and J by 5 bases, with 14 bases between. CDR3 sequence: CASSFSAWTNNEQFF. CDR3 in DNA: TGTGCCAGCAGCTTCAGCGCCTGGACAAACAATGAGCAGTTCTTC. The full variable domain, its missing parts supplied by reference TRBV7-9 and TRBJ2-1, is DTGVSQNPRHKITKRGQNVTFRCDPISEHNRLYWYRQTLGQGPEFLTYFQNEAQLEKSRLLSDRFSAERPKGSFSTLEIQRTEQGDSAMYLCASSFSAWTNNEQFFGPGTRLTVL.

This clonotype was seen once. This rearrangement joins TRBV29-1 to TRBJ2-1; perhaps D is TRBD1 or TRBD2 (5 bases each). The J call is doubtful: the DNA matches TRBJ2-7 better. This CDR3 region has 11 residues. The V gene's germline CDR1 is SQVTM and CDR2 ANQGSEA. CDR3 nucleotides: TGCAGCGGAGGGGCCTACAATGAGCAGTACTTC. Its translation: CSGGAYNEQYF.

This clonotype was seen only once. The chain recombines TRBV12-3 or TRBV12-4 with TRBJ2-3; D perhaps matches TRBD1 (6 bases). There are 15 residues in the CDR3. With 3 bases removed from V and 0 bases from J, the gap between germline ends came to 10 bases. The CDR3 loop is CASSFIGGSTDTQYF. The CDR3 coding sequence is TGTGCCAGCAGTTTCATTGGGGGCAGCACAGATACGCAGTATTTT.

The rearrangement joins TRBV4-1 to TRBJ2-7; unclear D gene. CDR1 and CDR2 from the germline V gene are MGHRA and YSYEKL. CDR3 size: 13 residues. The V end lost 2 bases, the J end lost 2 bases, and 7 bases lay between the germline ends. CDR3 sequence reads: CASSQSLPYEQYF. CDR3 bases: TGCGCCAGCAGCCAAAGCCTCCCCTACGAGCAGTACTTC.

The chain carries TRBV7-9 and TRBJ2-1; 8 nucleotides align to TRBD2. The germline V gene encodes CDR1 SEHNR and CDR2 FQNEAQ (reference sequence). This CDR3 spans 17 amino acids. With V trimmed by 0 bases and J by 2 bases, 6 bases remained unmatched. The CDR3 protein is CASSLAGLAGPYNEQFF. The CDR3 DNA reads TGTGCCAGCAGCTTAGCGGGGCTAGCGGGTCCCTACAATGAGCAGTTCTTC.

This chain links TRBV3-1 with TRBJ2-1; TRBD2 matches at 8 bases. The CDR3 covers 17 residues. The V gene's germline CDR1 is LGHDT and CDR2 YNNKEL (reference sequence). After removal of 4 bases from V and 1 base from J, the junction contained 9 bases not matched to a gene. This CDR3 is CASSRDLPGGSYNEQFF. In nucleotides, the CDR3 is TGTGCCAGCAGCCGAGATTTACCGGGAGGGTCCTACAATGAGCAGTTCTTC.

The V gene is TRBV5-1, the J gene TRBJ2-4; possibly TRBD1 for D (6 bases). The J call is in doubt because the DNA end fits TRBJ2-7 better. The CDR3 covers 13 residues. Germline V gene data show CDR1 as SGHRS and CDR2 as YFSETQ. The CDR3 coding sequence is TGCGCCAGCAGCTTGGTAACAGGGTGCGAGCAGTACTTC. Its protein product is CASSLVTGCEQYF.

The CDR3, as DNA: TGTGCCAGCCTCTCGTTAGGGGAGATCTACGTCGAGCAGTACTTC. Amino acid sequence: CASLSLGEIYVEQYF. The rearrangement links TRBV21-1 to TRBJ2-7; TRBD2 is taken as the D call from the table, unchecked against the DNA. TRBV21-1 is flagged as a pseudogene. This CDR3 has 15 amino acids.

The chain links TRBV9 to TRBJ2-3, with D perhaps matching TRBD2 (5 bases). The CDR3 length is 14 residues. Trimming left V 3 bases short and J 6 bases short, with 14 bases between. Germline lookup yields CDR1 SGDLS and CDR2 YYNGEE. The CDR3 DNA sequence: TGTGCCAGCAGCGGCTTCGGGGTCACCGATACGCAGTATTTT. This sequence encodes CASSGFGVTDTQYF.

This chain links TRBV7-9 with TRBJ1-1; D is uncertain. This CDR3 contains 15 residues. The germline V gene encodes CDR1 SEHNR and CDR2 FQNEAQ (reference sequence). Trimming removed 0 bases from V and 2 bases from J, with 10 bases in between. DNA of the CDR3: TGTGCCAGCAGCTTAGCGCTCGGCCTTAACACTGAAGCTTTCTTT. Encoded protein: CASSLALGLNTEAFF.

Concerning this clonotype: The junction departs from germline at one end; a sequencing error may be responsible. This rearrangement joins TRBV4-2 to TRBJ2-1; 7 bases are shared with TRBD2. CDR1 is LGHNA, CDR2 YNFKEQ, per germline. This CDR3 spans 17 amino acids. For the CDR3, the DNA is TGTGCCGGCAGCCAAGATGGAGGGAGGGGCTCCTACAATGAGCAGTTCTTC. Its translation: CAGSQDGGRGSYNEQFF.

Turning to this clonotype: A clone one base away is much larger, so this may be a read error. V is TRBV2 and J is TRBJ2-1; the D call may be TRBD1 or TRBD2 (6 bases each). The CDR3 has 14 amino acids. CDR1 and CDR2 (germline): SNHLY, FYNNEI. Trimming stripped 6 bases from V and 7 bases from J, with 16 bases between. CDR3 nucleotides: TGTGCCAGCAGGCGGGACACTGTTGGGAATGAGCAGTTCTTC. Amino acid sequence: CASRRDTVGNEQFF.

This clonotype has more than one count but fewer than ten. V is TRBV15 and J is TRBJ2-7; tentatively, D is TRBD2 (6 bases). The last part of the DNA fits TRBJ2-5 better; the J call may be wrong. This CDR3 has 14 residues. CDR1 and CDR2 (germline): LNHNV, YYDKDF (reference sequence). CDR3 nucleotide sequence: TGTGCCACCAGCGGAGGGACTCTTCAAGAGACCCAGTACTTC. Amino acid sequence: CATSGGTLQETQYF.

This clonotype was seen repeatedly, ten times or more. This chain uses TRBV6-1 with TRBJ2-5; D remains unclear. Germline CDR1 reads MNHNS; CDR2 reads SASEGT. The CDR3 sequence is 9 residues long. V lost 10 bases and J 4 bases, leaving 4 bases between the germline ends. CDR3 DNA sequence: TGTGCCACTAGAGAGACCCAGTACTTC. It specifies CATRETQYF.

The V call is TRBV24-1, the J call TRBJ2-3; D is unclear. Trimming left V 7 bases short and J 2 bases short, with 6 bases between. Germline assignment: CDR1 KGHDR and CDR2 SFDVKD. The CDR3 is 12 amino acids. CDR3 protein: CATRTDTDTQYF. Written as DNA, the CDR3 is TGTGCCACCAGAACTGACACAGATACGCAGTATTTT.

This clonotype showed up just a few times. The CDR3 bases are TGCAGCGTTGAGAGGCCGGGACAGAGGTACGAGCAGTACTTC. Amino acid sequence: CSVERPGQRYEQYF. V is TRBV29-1 and J is TRBJ2-7; 7 bases agree with TRBD1. V lost 3 bases to trimming and J lost 4 bases; unmatched junction nucleotides: 9. CDR1 and CDR2 from the germline V gene are SQVTM and ANQGSEA. The CDR3 contains 14 residues.

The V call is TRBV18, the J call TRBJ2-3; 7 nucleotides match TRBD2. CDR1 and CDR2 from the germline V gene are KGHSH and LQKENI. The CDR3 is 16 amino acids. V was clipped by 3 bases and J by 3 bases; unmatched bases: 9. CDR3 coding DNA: TGTGCCAGCTCACCGAGCGCGGGAGTGGGGACAGATACGCAGTATTTT. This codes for CASSPSAGVGTDTQYF.